The 25 T cell receptor beta chains reported below all come from one sample, sequenced in a study of T cell repertoires in cytomegalovirus infection. TCRdb redid the calling of the reads with MiXCR, one entry per CDR3 protein. The table lists fewer than 550,000 distinct CDR3 sequences, approximately 31% of them singletons. Input material: PBMCs. The receptor source for this set is a human donor in good health (CMV status not recorded). Some clones in this sample may be carry-over from other donors' samples.

Only a few counts were recorded for this clonotype. This chain uses TRBV29-1 with TRBJ2-3, with unresolved D. Trimming removed 0 bases at V and 0 bases at J, with 13 bases between. The length of the CDR3 is 16 residues. Germline V gene data show CDR1 as SQVTM and CDR2 as ANQGSEA. The CDR3 DNA reads as TGCAGCGTTGAAGATGGGGTCCGGATAAGCACAGATACGCAGTATTTT. This sequence encodes CSVEDGVRISTDTQYF.

This clonotype was seen a handful of times. This chain connects TRBV12-3 or TRBV12-4 to TRBJ2-1; 10 nucleotides line up with TRBD1. V lost 5 bases to trimming and J lost 8 bases; unmatched junction nucleotides: 6. This CDR3 has 14 amino acids. CDR3 nucleotides: TGTGCCAGCAGTCCCCGACAGGGGGCCGATGAGCAGTTCTTC. It codes for CASSPRQGADEQFF.

The chain joins TRBV19 to TRBJ2-1; 10 nucleotides match TRBD1. Trimming took 8 bases from V and 7 from J; bases not matched to a gene: 11. CDR1 LNHDA and CDR2 SQIVND come from the germline V gene (reference sequence). This CDR3 region has 15 residues. Here the CDR3 DNA reads TGTGCCAGTGCCGATCAGACAGGGGGCCGGAATGAGCAGTTCTTC. This codes for CASADQTGGRNEQFF.

The V and J genes are TRBV7-2 and TRBJ2-7, with 8 bases identical to TRBD2. Per the germline V gene, CDR1 is SGHTA and CDR2 is FQGNSA. V shed 4 bases and J 0 bases; nucleotides not matched to a gene: 17. CDR3 length: 19 amino acids. CDR3: CASSSLTSGGRTFSYEQYF. CDR3 in DNA: TGTGCCAGCAGCTCCCTTACCAGCGGGGGAAGGACTTTCTCCTACGAGCAGTACTTC.

This clonotype has just a few counts. The chain combines TRBV28 with TRBJ1-2; D ambiguous. CDR1 MDHEN and CDR2 SYDVKM come from the germline V gene. V was pared by 3 bases and J by 1 base, with 12 bases between. This CDR3 is built from 15 residues. The CDR3 here is CASSLGSANNYGYTF. As DNA, the CDR3 is TGTGCCAGCAGTTTGGGATCAGCAAATAACTATGGCTACACCTTC.

This clonotype was picked up one time. This chain connects TRBV27 to TRBJ2-1; maybe TRBD2 (6 bases). Germline assignment: CDR1 MNHEY and CDR2 SMNVEV (reference sequence). CDR3 length equals 15 residues. V was cut by 2 bases and J by 7 bases, with 15 bases left in between. DNA for the CDR3: TGTGCCAGCAGTTTAGGACTACCCTTTCGGAATGAGCAGTTCTTC. This gives the protein CASSLGLPFRNEQFF.

CDR3 residues: CASSISGTEQYF. The DNA for the CDR3 is TGTGCCAGCAGCATTTCGGGGACCGAGCAGTACTTC. This sequence joins TRBV7-9 and TRBJ2-7; D might be TRBD1 or TRBD2, each matching 5 bases. The germline V gene encodes CDR1 SEHNR and CDR2 FQNEAQ (reference sequence). The V end was cut by 5 bases, the J end by 6 bases, with 11 bases between. This CDR3 comprises 12 residues.

This rearrangement joins TRBV18 to TRBJ1-1; TRBD1 aligns across 9 bases. V shed 2 bases, J shed 2 bases, and the junction held 15 bases outside the gene matches. Germline V gives CDR1 KGHSH, CDR2 LQKENI. The CDR3 spans 19 residues. The CDR3 nucleotides read TGTGCCAGCTCACCAGTTTTAACAGGGGGCCTAGCCCCAAACACTGAAGCTTTCTTT. Translated, it gives CASSPVLTGGLAPNTEAFF.

This sequence joins TRBV4-3 and TRBJ2-5; tentative D call: TRBD1 (5 bases). V lost 8 bases and J lost 1, with 14 bases in between. From germline, CDR1 is LGHNA and CDR2 YSLEER. The CDR3 covers 14 residues. The CDR3: CASRPATGQETQYF. The DNA of the CDR3 is TGCGCCAGCCGCCCAGCTACAGGCCAAGAGACCCAGTACTTC.

A note on this clonotype: This may stem from a read error, because a much larger clone lies one nucleotide away. The J gene is TRBJ1-4, the V gene TRBV15, with D unresolved. The CDR3 spans 13 residues. Germline V lookup: CDR1 LNHNV, CDR2 YYDKDF (reference sequence). The CDR3 coding sequence is TGTTCCACCAGCAGAGTGCCCAGTGAAAAACTGTTTTTT. This translates into CSTSRVPSEKLFF.

On this clonotype itself: The junction departs from germline at one end; a sequencing error may be responsible. The gene calls are TRBV5-3 and TRBJ2-1; 9 bases match TRBD2. TRBV5-3 is an open reading frame, and its role is uncertain. The CDR3 length is 17 residues. The CDR3 sequence: CASSSLSGGSSYNEQFF. CDR3 nucleotides: TGTGCCAGCAGCTCCCTTAGCGGGGGCAGCTCCTACAATGAGCAGTTCTTC.

The V and J genes are TRBV14 and TRBJ2-1, with a possible D match to TRBD2 (5 bases). Germline loops: CDR1 SGHDN, CDR2 FVKESK. The CDR3 is 15 residues long. V gave up 0 bases and J gave up 3 bases, with 9 bases separating them. CDR3 in amino acids: CASSQDTGVYNEQFF. In nucleotides, the CDR3 is TGTGCCAGCAGCCAAGATACCGGGGTCTACAATGAGCAGTTCTTC.

J is TRBJ1-2 and V is TRBV27, with 8 nucleotides matching TRBD1. V lost 6 bases, J lost 7 bases, and 10 bases stayed unmatched. CDR1 is MNHEY and CDR2 is SMNVEV in the germline V gene (reference sequence). The CDR3 covers 14 residues. This CDR3 reads CASRTDRERSGYTF. In nucleotides, the CDR3 is TGTGCCAGCAGGACGGACAGGGAGAGGAGTGGCTACACCTTC.

This clonotype was picked up a small number of times. This chain joins TRBV5-6 and TRBJ2-7; a possible D gene is TRBD1 (6 bases). Germline assignment: CDR1 SGHDT and CDR2 YYEEEE. Deletions cut 2 bases from V and 2 bases from J, with 14 bases between. The CDR3 loop spans 15 amino acids. This CDR3 is CASSFVEGDTYEQYF. In DNA form, the CDR3 reads TGTGCCAGCAGCTTTGTAGAGGGGGATACCTACGAGCAGTACTTC.

This clonotype was observed a handful of times. This chain joins TRBV5-4 and TRBJ2-7; D is unclear. Deletions cut 0 bases from V and 2 bases from J, with 12 bases between. CDR3 length: 15 residues. The germline V gene has CDR1 SGHNT and CDR2 YYREEE (reference sequence). For the CDR3, the DNA is TGTGCCAGCAGCTTGGCGGATTTAAGACCCTACGAGCAGTACTTC. Protein: CASSLADLRPYEQYF.

On this clonotype itself: Since a much larger clone is just one base distant, this may be a read error. The genes are TRBV4-1 and TRBJ1-1; the match to TRBD1 covers 8 bases. V was pared by 0 bases and J by 4 bases, with 7 bases of the junction left unmatched. CDR3 length: 16 residues. Germline V gene sequence: CDR1 MGHRA, CDR2 YSYEKL. CDR3 DNA sequence: TGCGCCAGCAGCCAAGACGACAGGGGTGATACCACTGAAGCTTTCTTT. Translating it yields CASSQDDRGDTTEAFF.

For this clonotype: A much larger clone is a single base away; this may be a read error. V usage is TRBV7-6 and J usage is TRBJ2-2, with D tentatively TRBD1 (6 bases). Per the germline V gene, CDR1 is SGHVS and CDR2 is FNYEAQ. The CDR3 length is 16 residues. V lost 7 bases and J lost 3, with 18 bases in between. The CDR3 region is CASTPLGHLDTGELFF. CDR3 nucleotides: TGTGCCAGCACCCCGTTGGGACACCTGGACACCGGGGAGCTGTTTTTT.

The chain links TRBV7-3 to TRBJ2-2; D possibly corresponds to TRBD2 (6 bases). The CDR3 spans 15 residues. Germline V CDR1 and CDR2: SGHTA, FQGTGA. Trimming shortened V by 2 bases and J by 7 bases, and 14 bases separated the two germline ends. The CDR3 loop is CASSLWEAPDGELFF. The CDR3 bases are TGTGCCAGCAGCTTATGGGAGGCCCCGGACGGGGAGCTGTTTTTT.

The chain links TRBV7-6 to TRBJ2-1; D is perhaps TRBD1 (5 bases). Germline V gene lookup returns CDR1 SGHVS and CDR2 FNYEAQ. This CDR3 is 12 amino acids long. With 6 bases removed from V and 13 bases from J, the gap between germline ends came to 16 bases. CDR3 amino acids: CASSLLQGVQFF. The CDR3 bases are TGTGCCAGCAGTCTGCTACAAGGGGTACAGTTCTTC.

This clonotype was seen many times. This chain uses TRBV7-8 with TRBJ1-5; possible D gene TRBD1, 5 bases. Germline-derived CDR1 and CDR2 are SGHVS and FQNEAQ. Trimming took off 4 bases at V and 5 bases at J, with 12 bases between the two ends. This CDR3 has 14 amino acids. CDR3 in amino acids: CASSWDSPDQPQHF. The CDR3 DNA reads TGTGCCAGCAGCTGGGACTCGCCAGATCAGCCCCAGCATTTT.

The V call is TRBV5-1, the J call TRBJ1-1, with a tentative D call TRBD1 (5 bases). The length of the CDR3 is 13 residues. Trimming took 4 bases from V and 6 from J, leaving 13 bases between them. Germline V gene lookup returns CDR1 SGHRS and CDR2 YFSETQ. The CDR3 coding sequence is TGCGCCAGCAGCCCCGGGGGTAAGGCTGAAGCTTTCTTT. Its translation is CASSPGGKAEAFF.

This clonotype appeared a single time. No conserved phenylalanine or tryptophan ends this CDR3, so it is likely a read error. The chain links TRBV7-8 to TRBJ1-2; weak D call: TRBD1 (5 bases). This CDR3 region has 13 residues. Trimming cost V 1 base and J 2 bases, with 5 bases left between them. In germline, CDR1 is SGHVS, CDR2 FQNEAQ. The CDR3 region has the DNA TGTGCCAGCAGCTTAGGGGGGAACTATGGCTACACCTAC. As protein: CASSLGGNYGYTY.

This clonotype has a count of ten or more. V and J are TRBV19 and TRBJ2-7; 7 bases agree with TRBD1. CDR1 LNHDA and CDR2 SQIVND come from the germline V gene (reference sequence). Unmatched junction bases numbered 6, after V lost 4 bases and J lost 0 bases. This CDR3 region has 15 residues. The CDR3 loop reads CASSNPRGSSYEQYF. In DNA form, the CDR3 reads TGTGCCAGTAGTAACCCCAGGGGGAGCTCCTACGAGCAGTACTTC.

The chain has TRBV18 and TRBJ1-4; perhaps TRBD1 as D (5 bases). The ends were cut back, 2 bases at V and 6 bases at J, with 7 bases in the middle. The V gene's germline CDR1 is KGHSH and CDR2 LQKENI. There are 13 residues in the CDR3. This CDR3 is CASSPGADEKLFF. The CDR3 DNA reads as TGTGCCAGCTCACCAGGGGCGGATGAAAAACTGTTTTTT.

Remarks on this clonotype: Germline and junction disagree at one end, which may indicate a read error. The chain recombines TRBV7-2 with TRBJ1-1; TRBD1 matches 8 bases. The V gene's germline CDR1 is SGHTA and CDR2 FQGNSA. The CDR3 has 17 residues. The CDR3 coding sequence is TGTGCCAGAAGCTCGCCGGACAGGGTGCGATTAGCCTTGCAAGCTTTCTTT. Its protein product is CARSSPDRVRLALQAFF.